Below are 20 T cell receptor beta chains sequenced from a single sample in a study of blood T cells in healthy people across ages. Next came a second PCR, run for about 7 to 12 cycles, which used a sample-barcoded 5' primer along with a J-beta primer mix. In TCRdb, the 5' RACE reads were re-called with MiXCR into one record per CDR3 protein. Counted here are a few hundred thousand distinct CDR3 sequences, over 45% occurring once; the ten biggest clones make up 51%. Sequenced sample: blood. Receptor source: a man aged 60-69 years in good health.

The chain uses TRBV29-1 and TRBJ2-7; 8 bases align to TRBD1. J lost 0 bases, V lost 3 bases, and 4 bases had no gene match. Germline loops: CDR1 SQVTM, CDR2 ANQGSEA. The CDR3 length is 14 residues. The CDR3 DNA reads as TGCAGCGTTGAGGGGGACAGGAGCTCCTACGAGCAGTACTTC. Protein: CSVEGDRSSYEQYF.

Of note for this clonotype: A read error may explain this, as a much larger clone is one base away. This chain links TRBV12-3 or TRBV12-4 with TRBJ2-3; D is unresolved. CDR3 size: 13 residues. The CDR3 sequence: CAGSSSLYNTQYF. Here the CDR3 DNA reads TGTGCCGGCAGTTCGAGCCTCTATAATACGCAGTATTTT.

This clonotype occurred many times. The chain carries TRBV2 and TRBJ2-3; D is possibly TRBD2 (6 bases). The germline V gene has CDR1 SNHLY and CDR2 FYNNEI. There are 15 residues in the CDR3. Deletions cut 4 bases from V and 2 bases from J, with 13 bases between. The CDR3 DNA reads TGTGCCAGCAGTGGCCTCCTAGCGTTCACAGATACGCAGTATTTT. Its translation is CASSGLLAFTDTQYF.

This clonotype was counted at least ten times. V and J are TRBV12-3 or TRBV12-4 and TRBJ2-4, with TRBD2 matching over 7 bases. The CDR3 is made up of 17 amino acids. V trimming: 4 bases; J trimming: 6 bases; junction bases outside the gene matches: 15. Here the CDR3 reads CASSSETSPHAINIQYF. The CDR3 nucleotides are TGTGCCAGCAGTTCCGAGACTAGCCCCCATGCGATAAACATTCAGTACTTC.

There are a few counts of this clonotype. The chain recombines TRBV28 with TRBJ2-7; the D is unclear. V shed 2 bases and J shed 4 bases, with 18 bases lying between them. The CDR3 has 16 residues. Germline V gene lookup returns CDR1 MDHEN and CDR2 SYDVKM. The CDR3 spells CASSLGPKKTLYEQYF. The DNA of the CDR3 is TGTGCCAGCAGTTTAGGCCCGAAGAAAACCTTATACGAGCAGTACTTC.

V and J are TRBV20-1 and TRBJ2-5; 10 bases are a match to TRBD2. The germline gives CDR1 DFQATT, CDR2 SNEGSKA (reference sequence). V was clipped by 5 bases and J by 11 bases; unmatched bases: 11. The CDR3 totals 13 residues. CDR3 in DNA: TGCAGTGCTGATAGCGGGAGGTCGGAAGAGCAGTACTTC. Translating it yields CSADSGRSEEQYF.

This clonotype appeared a few times. This chain links TRBV30 with TRBJ2-5, with D perhaps matching TRBD1 (6 bases). The germline V and J ends were trimmed by 4 bases and 6 bases, with 12 bases remaining between them. Germline V lookup: CDR1 GTSNPN, CDR2 SVGIG (reference sequence). This CDR3 has 12 residues. The DNA of the CDR3 is TGTGCCTGGAACAGGGACGCCAAGACCCAGTACTTC. Translated: CAWNRDAKTQYF.

This chain links TRBV29-1 with TRBJ2-1, with unresolved D. The V gene lost 6 bases and the J gene lost 4 bases, with 10 bases spanning the gap. The CDR3 consists of 12 residues. Germline V lookup: CDR1 SQVTM, CDR2 ANQGSEA. The CDR3 reads CSVRRSYNEQFF. CDR3 DNA sequence: TGCAGCGTACGGCGGTCTTACAATGAGCAGTTCTTC.

The gene calls are TRBV7-2 and TRBJ2-5; the match to TRBD1 covers 7 bases. V lost 5 bases and J lost 4; bases outside the gene matches: 4. This CDR3 is built from 13 residues. Germline CDR1 SGHTA, CDR2 FQGNSA. The CDR3 DNA follows: TGTGCCAGCAGCGGGGGACAGCGAGAGACCCAGTACTTC. Protein sequence: CASSGGQRETQYF.

J is TRBJ2-1 and V is TRBV6-1; D perhaps matches TRBD2 (6 bases). The V end was cut by 11 bases, the J end by 9 bases, with 26 bases between. The germline gives CDR1 MNHNS, CDR2 SASEGT. This CDR3 spans 15 amino acids. CDR3 residues: CALQTEVAVTGEQFF. For the CDR3, the DNA is TGTGCCCTACAGACGGAGGTAGCGGTTACAGGTGAGCAGTTCTTC.

The table lists this clonotype with a few counts. The chain combines TRBV29-1 with TRBJ1-5; D gene unclear. This CDR3 is built from 14 residues. CDR1 and CDR2 (germline): SQVTM, ANQGSEA. V was shortened by 6 bases and J by 4 bases, with 16 bases between the two germline ends. In DNA form, the CDR3 reads TGCAGCGTAGCACAAGAGTTGGGGAATCAGCCCCAGCATTTT. Translated, it gives CSVAQELGNQPQHF. The variable domain in full, with the rest retrieved from reference TRBV29-1 and TRBJ1-5, is SAVISQKPSRDICQRGTSLTIQCQVDSQVTMMFWYRQQPGQSLTLIATANQGSEATYESGFVIDKFPISRPNLTFSTLTVSNMSPEDSSIYLCSVAQELGNQPQHFGDGTRLSIL.

This clonotype has just a few counts. V usage is TRBV29-1 and J usage is TRBJ2-7; tentatively, D is TRBD1 or TRBD2 (5 bases each). Trimming pared 0 bases from V and 2 bases from J, leaving 14 bases between. Germline CDR1 reads SQVTM; CDR2 reads ANQGSEA. The CDR3 spans 15 residues. In DNA, the CDR3 is TGCAGCGTTGAAGACGGGGCCCTAGGCACCTACGAGCAGTACTTC. As protein: CSVEDGALGTYEQYF.

The rearrangement uses TRBV19 and TRBJ2-3; D gene unclear. Trimming left V 3 bases short and J 2 bases short, with 9 bases between. Per germline, CDR1 LNHDA and CDR2 SQIVND (reference sequence). The CDR3 covers 14 residues. The CDR3: CASSMVPYTDTQYF. CDR3 coding DNA: TGTGCCAGTAGTATGGTCCCGTACACAGATACGCAGTATTTT.

V gene TRBV7-9 combines with J gene TRBJ2-1, with TRBD1 matching over 9 bases. Germline assignment: CDR1 SEHNR and CDR2 FQNEAQ (reference sequence). The CDR3 covers 15 residues. V lost 5 bases and J lost 5; bases outside the gene matches: 7. In DNA form, the CDR3 reads TGTGCCAGCAGCCCTCCGGACAGGGGAGACAATGAGCAGTTCTTC. This gives the protein CASSPPDRGDNEQFF.

V gene TRBV5-1 combines with J gene TRBJ1-1, with D unclear. V was cut by 4 bases and J by 4 bases, with 17 bases left in between. The CDR3 consists of 15 residues. From germline, CDR1 is SGHRS and CDR2 YFSETQ. CDR3 coding DNA: TGCGCCAGCAGCCCGAGACCTAAGGGAAGCACTGAAGCTTTCTTT. Translating gives CASSPRPKGSTEAFF.

The chain is built from TRBV29-1 and TRBJ1-5; 7 bases line up with TRBD1. Germline CDR1 SQVTM, CDR2 ANQGSEA. The CDR3 is 13 amino acids. J was trimmed by 7 bases and V by 4 bases; bases with no gene match: 7. CDR3 sequence reads: CSVGQGLDQPQHF. The CDR3 bases are TGCAGCGTTGGACAGGGCTTAGACCAGCCCCAGCATTTT.

V usage is TRBV12-3 or TRBV12-4 and J usage is TRBJ2-4; D gene unclear. V lost 8 bases to trimming and J lost 4 bases, with 15 bases between them. The CDR3 is 14 amino acids. Written as DNA, the CDR3 is TGTGCCAGCTGCCGAGACGCCAAGAAAAACATTCAGTACTTC. As protein: CASCRDAKKNIQYF.

The V and J genes are TRBV27 and TRBJ2-7; 14 nucleotides align to TRBD2. The CDR3 loop spans 16 amino acids. Unmatched junction bases numbered 0, after V lost 0 bases and J lost 2 bases. From germline, CDR1 is MNHEY and CDR2 SMNVEV (reference sequence). CDR3 sequence (DNA): TGTGCCAGCAGTTTATCGGGACTAGCGGGAGCCTACGAGCAGTACTTC. Its protein is CASSLSGLAGAYEQYF.

V gene TRBV7-2 combines with J gene TRBJ2-5, with 7 bases lining up with TRBD2. Germline CDR1 is SGHTA and CDR2 is FQGNSA. The CDR3 is made up of 13 amino acids. V shed 3 bases and J 3 bases; nucleotides not matched to a gene: 1. CDR3 coding DNA: TGTGCCAGCAGCTTCGCGGGAGAAGAGACCCAGTACTTC. Protein: CASSFAGEETQYF.

The chain employs TRBV5-1 and TRBJ2-5, with D possibly TRBD1 on 7 matching bases. The V gene lost 4 bases and the J gene lost 5 bases, with 15 bases spanning the gap. CDR3 length: 14 residues. The germline V gene encodes CDR1 SGHRS and CDR2 YFSETQ. CDR3 sequence (DNA): TGCGCCAGCAGCCCCAGGGGGGCACGGGAGACCCAGTACTTC. The encoded protein is CASSPRGARETQYF.